This TCR beta chain was sequenced during a study of blood T cell repertoires in COVID-19. Overall study context: Sites across the United States, Italy and Spain contributed samples from acute and convalescent COVID-19.

Under the authors' procedure: The authors estimated nucleated cell counts from reference gene primer amplification. Generated by immunoSEQ multiplex PCR, the TCRdb table keeps only in-frame clones and is missing some. That table furnishes V, J and clone size, whereas the DNA furnished D and trimming. This table holds 200,000 to 300,000 clones, approximately 86% found once. Participants were aged about 18 to 95 years, lived in roughly 25 US areas, and enrolled virtually. Grouping used clinical history reported by participants in a survey and questionnaire. The V and J ends lost 4 bases and 2 bases respectively, with 10 bases between them. The CDR3 loop spans 14 amino acids. Per the germline V gene, CDR1 is LGHNT and CDR2 is FRNRAP.

The specimen sequenced was PBMCs or T cells enriched from blood (not recorded which). The chain is built from TRBV12-5 and TRBJ2-3, with D perhaps matching TRBD1 (5 bases). This receptor was taken from a woman aged 18-29 years who had recovered from COVID-19. DNA of the CDR3: TGTGCTAGTGGTTCCCAGGGTTTCACAGATACGCAGTATTTT. This sequence encodes CASGSQGFTDTQYF.